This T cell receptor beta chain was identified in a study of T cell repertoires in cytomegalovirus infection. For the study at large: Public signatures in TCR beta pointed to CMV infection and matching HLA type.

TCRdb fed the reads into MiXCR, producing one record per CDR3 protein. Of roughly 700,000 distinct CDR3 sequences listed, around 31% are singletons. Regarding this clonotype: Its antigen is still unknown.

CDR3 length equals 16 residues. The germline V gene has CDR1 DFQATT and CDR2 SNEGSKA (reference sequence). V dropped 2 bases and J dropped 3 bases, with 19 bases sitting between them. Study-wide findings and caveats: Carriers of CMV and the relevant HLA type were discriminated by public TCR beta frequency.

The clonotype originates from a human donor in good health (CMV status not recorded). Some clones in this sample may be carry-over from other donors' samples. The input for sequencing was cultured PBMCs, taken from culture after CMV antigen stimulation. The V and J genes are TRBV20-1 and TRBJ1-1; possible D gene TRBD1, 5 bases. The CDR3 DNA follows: TGCAGTGCTAGACCCGGGGCCAACCCGGGAGACACTGAAGCTTTCTTT. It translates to CSARPGANPGDTEAFF.